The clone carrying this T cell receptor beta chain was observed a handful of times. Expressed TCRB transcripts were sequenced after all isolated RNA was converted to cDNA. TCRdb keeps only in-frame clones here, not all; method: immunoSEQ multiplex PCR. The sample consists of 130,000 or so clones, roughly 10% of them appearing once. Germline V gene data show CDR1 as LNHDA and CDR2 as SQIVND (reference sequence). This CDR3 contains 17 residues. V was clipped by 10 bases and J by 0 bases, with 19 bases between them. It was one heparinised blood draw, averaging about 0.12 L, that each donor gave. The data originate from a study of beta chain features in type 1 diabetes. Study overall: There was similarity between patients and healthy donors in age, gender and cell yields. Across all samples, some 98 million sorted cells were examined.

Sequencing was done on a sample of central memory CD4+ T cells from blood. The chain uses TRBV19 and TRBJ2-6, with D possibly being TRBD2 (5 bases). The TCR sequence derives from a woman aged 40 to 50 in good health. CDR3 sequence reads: CATLRGDTVSGANVLTF. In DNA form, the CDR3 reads TGTGCCACCCTCCGGGGAGATACAGTCTCTGGGGCCAACGTCCTGACTTTC.